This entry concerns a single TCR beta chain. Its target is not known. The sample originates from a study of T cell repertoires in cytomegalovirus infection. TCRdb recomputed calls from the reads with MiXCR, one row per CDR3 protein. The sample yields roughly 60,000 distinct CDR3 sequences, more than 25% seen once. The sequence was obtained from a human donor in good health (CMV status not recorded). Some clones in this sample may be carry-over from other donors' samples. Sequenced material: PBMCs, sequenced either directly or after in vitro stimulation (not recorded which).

CDR3 sequence (DNA): TGTGCCAGCAGGCAAGGGAGCGGAAACACCATATATTTT. Its protein product is CASRQGSGNTIYF. The chain is built from TRBV2 and TRBJ1-3; D is unresolved. The germline V gene has CDR1 SNHLY and CDR2 FYNNEI. Trimming pared 6 bases from V and 4 bases from J, leaving 10 bases between. The CDR3 has 13 residues.